These T cell receptor beta chains were read from a single sample in a study of T-cell memory formation after mild COVID-19. In TCRdb, the 5' RACE reads were re-called with MiXCR into one record per CDR3 protein. The sample shows approximately 350,000 distinct CDR3 sequences, approximately 14% of them seen only once. The material sequenced was PBMCs or a T cell subset sorted from them (not recorded which). Receptors were obtained from a man between 18 and 35 years old who had mild COVID-19 (a few samples of this study predate the infection). Cell type and time point are not known. The CDR3 runs from the conserved cysteine through the conserved F or W. The D gene is left open where the match is weak. Part of the rows lack a size; the others show once, few, many or a class for expanded clones.

j_gene: TRBJ2-2
d_gene: TRBD2
abundance: .
v_gene: TRBV4-1
CDR3nt: TGCGCCAGCAGCCAACATACCGGGACTACGAACACCGGGGAGCTGTTTTTT
CDR3aa: CASSQHTGTTNTGELFF

j_gene: TRBJ2-6
d_gene: TRBD1
abundance: .
v_gene: TRBV28
CDR3nt: TGTGCCACGCTGACAGGGCCTGGGGCCAACGTCCTGACTTTC
CDR3aa: CATLTGPGANVLTF

j_gene: TRBJ2-7
d_gene: .
abundance: .
v_gene: TRBV7-9
CDR3nt: TGTGCCAGCAGCGGGGGGTCTACAACCTACGAGCAGTACTTC
CDR3aa: CASSGGSTTYEQYF

j_gene: TRBJ2-5
d_gene: TRBD2
abundance: .
v_gene: TRBV11-2
CDR3nt: TGTGCCAGCAGCCCCGGACTAGCGACCCAAGAGACCCAGTACTTC
CDR3aa: CASSPGLATQETQYF

j_gene: TRBJ1-4
d_gene: .
abundance: .
v_gene: TRBV5-1
CDR3nt: TGCGCCAGCAGCTTGACAGGGCACCTCCTGTTTTTT
CDR3aa: CASSLTGHLLFF

j_gene: TRBJ2-2
d_gene: .
abundance: many
v_gene: TRBV5-1
CDR3nt: TGCGCCAGCAGCTTGGGACAGTTTAACACCGGGGAGCTGTTTTTT
CDR3aa: CASSLGQFNTGELFF

j_gene: TRBJ2-3
d_gene: .
abundance: few
v_gene: TRBV5-1
CDR3nt: TGCGCCAGCAGGCTGGGGGAGGGCACAGATACGCAGTATTTT
CDR3aa: CASRLGEGTDTQYF

j_gene: TRBJ1-1
d_gene: .
abundance: few
v_gene: TRBV4-3
CDR3nt: TGCGCCAGCAGCCAAGACCACCAGAAAGCTTTCTTT
CDR3aa: CASSQDHQKAFF

j_gene: TRBJ2-1
d_gene: TRBD2
abundance: many
v_gene: TRBV5-1
CDR3nt: TGCGCCAGCAGCGAGGGACTAGTCTACAATGAGCAGTTCTTC
CDR3aa: CASSEGLVYNEQFF

j_gene: TRBJ1-6
d_gene: .
abundance: many
v_gene: TRBV12-3/TRBV12-4
CDR3nt: TGTGCCAGCAGCTTAACTGGGAATTCACCCCTCCACTTT
CDR3aa: CASSLTGNSPLHF

j_gene: TRBJ1-2
d_gene: .
abundance: few
v_gene: TRBV5-4
CDR3nt: TGTGCCAGCAGCCTTCGAACAGGGCCTAACTATGGCTACACCTTC
CDR3aa: CASSLRTGPNYGYTF

j_gene: TRBJ1-6
d_gene: TRBD1
abundance: few
v_gene: TRBV6-6
CDR3nt: TGTGCCAGCAGTTACTCGATTGGGACAGGGGATTCACCCCTCCACTTT
CDR3aa: CASSYSIGTGDSPLHF

j_gene: TRBJ2-7
d_gene: TRBD1
abundance: many
v_gene: TRBV5-1
CDR3nt: TGCGCCAGCAGCCCGGGGACAGAATACCTGGGGCTCGAGCAGTACTTC
CDR3aa: CASSPGTEYLGLEQYF

j_gene: TRBJ1-6
d_gene: .
abundance: .
v_gene: TRBV30
CDR3nt: TGTGCCTGGAAGGAGCGGGGGGAATCACCCCTCCACTTT
CDR3aa: CAWKERGESPLHF

j_gene: TRBJ1-3
d_gene: TRBD1
abundance: few
v_gene: TRBV6-5
CDR3nt: TGTGCCAGCAGTTACGCCATGACAGGGGGAAACACCATATATTTT
CDR3aa: CASSYAMTGGNTIYF

j_gene: TRBJ2-2
d_gene: .
abundance: .
v_gene: TRBV12-3/TRBV12-4
CDR3nt: TGTGCCAGCAGTTTCCATACGAACACCGGGGAGCTGTTTTTT
CDR3aa: CASSFHTNTGELFF

j_gene: TRBJ2-1
d_gene: .
abundance: few
v_gene: TRBV6-4
CDR3nt: TGTGCCAGCAGTGTAACGGGGCCTAGCTCCTACAATGAGCAGTTCTTC
CDR3aa: CASSVTGPSSYNEQFF

j_gene: TRBJ1-1
d_gene: .
abundance: many
v_gene: TRBV6-2/TRBV6-3
CDR3nt: TGTGCCAGCAGTTACCCAGGGGTGAACACTGAAGCTTTCTTT
CDR3aa: CASSYPGVNTEAFF